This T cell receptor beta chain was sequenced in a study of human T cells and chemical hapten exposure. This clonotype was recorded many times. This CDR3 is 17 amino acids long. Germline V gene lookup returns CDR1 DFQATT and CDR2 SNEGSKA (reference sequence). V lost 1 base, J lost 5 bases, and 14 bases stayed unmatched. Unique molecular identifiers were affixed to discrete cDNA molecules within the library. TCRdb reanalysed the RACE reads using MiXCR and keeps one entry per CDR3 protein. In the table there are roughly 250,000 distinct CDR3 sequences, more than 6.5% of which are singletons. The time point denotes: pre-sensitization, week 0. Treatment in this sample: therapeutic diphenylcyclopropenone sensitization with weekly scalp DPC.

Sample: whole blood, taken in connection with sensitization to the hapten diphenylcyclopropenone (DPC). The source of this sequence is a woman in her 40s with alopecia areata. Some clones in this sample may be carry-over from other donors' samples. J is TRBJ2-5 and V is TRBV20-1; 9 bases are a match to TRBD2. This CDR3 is CSARGGREGRVSETQYF. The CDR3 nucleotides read TGCAGTGCTAGAGGTGGGCGGGAGGGCCGAGTTAGTGAGACCCAGTACTTC.